This entry lists 23 T cell receptor beta chains sequenced from one sample in a study of cytomegalovirus exposure and HLA in healthy donors. Primers for the PCR totalled 60 Vbeta and 13 Jbeta. Method: immunoSEQ multiplex PCR; TCRdb's copy keeps in-frame clones and lacks some. The profile shows about 150,000 clones, around 79% of them singletons. Sequencing used PBMCs. The receptor set was obtained from a woman aged 25-40 years in good health and CMV-seronegative.

The gene calls are TRBV4-3 and TRBJ1-2; 9 nucleotides match TRBD1. From germline, CDR1 is LGHNA and CDR2 YSLEER. The V and J ends lost 0 bases and 5 bases, in that order; junction bases with no gene match: 7. This CDR3 region has 16 residues. The CDR3 protein is CASSQELQGAIYGYTF. The CDR3 nucleotides read TGCGCCAGCAGCCAAGAGCTACAGGGGGCTATATATGGCTACACCTTC.

The chain employs TRBV27 and TRBJ1-1; TRBD1 matches 7 bases. The CDR3 runs to 13 residues. Germline V gene data show CDR1 as MNHEY and CDR2 as SMNVEV (reference sequence). The V gene end was trimmed by 6 bases and the J gene end by 9 bases; junction bases not matched to a gene: 10. In DNA form, the CDR3 reads TGTGCCAGCAGACCCAGCGACAGGGTGCAAGCTTTCTTT. This translates into CASRPSDRVQAFF.

The sample holds one count of this clone. This chain connects TRBV5-1 to TRBJ1-6; D remains ambiguous. There are 15 residues in the CDR3. Germline V gene sequence: CDR1 SGHRS, CDR2 YFSETQ. Trimming stripped 2 bases from V and 4 bases from J, with 10 bases between. The CDR3 DNA follows: TGCGCCAGCAGCTTAGGAACAGATTATAATTCACCCCTCCACTTT. Residues: CASSLGTDYNSPLHF.

The table lists this clone with a few counts. At the DNA level, this CDR3 is encoded by other sequences in the same sample as well. This chain links TRBV29-1 with TRBJ1-1; D unresolved. This CDR3 contains 13 residues. The germline gives CDR1 SQVTM, CDR2 ANQGSEA. With 1 base removed from V and 0 bases from J, the gap between germline ends came to 6 bases. The CDR3 nucleotides are TGCAGCGTTGAAGGGCAGATGAACACTGAAGCTTTCTTT. It encodes CSVEGQMNTEAFF.

CDR3 DNA: TGTGCCAGCAGCTCCCGGGGAATTTCATGGACAGCATCTGGAAACACCATATATTTT. The encoded protein is CASSSRGISWTASGNTIYF. The rearrangement links TRBV7-6 to TRBJ1-3, with a possible D match to TRBD1 (6 bases). The ends were cut back, 4 bases at V and 1 base at J, with 23 bases in the middle. The CDR3 covers 19 residues. Germline assignment: CDR1 SGHVS and CDR2 FNYEAQ.

This chain connects TRBV5-4 to TRBJ2-7; 8 nucleotides agree with TRBD2. J was trimmed by 0 bases and V by 4 bases; bases with no gene match: 9. This CDR3 has 16 amino acids. Per germline, CDR1 SGHNT and CDR2 YYREEE (reference sequence). CDR3 DNA sequence: TGTGCCAGCAGCCCCCAGAAGCGGGGGATCTCCTACGAGCAGTACTTC. Residues: CASSPQKRGISYEQYF.

The J gene is TRBJ2-5, the V gene TRBV5-4, with 8 bases lining up with TRBD1. Germline V CDR1 and CDR2: SGHNT, YYREEE (reference sequence). The junction had 2 bases not matched to a gene; V was cut back by 2 bases and J by 2 bases. This CDR3 spans 14 amino acids. The CDR3 nucleotides read TGTGCCAGCAGCTTCAGGGGGCGACAAGAGACCCAGTACTTC. Translated, it gives CASSFRGRQETQYF.

This sequence joins TRBV27 and TRBJ2-2; 11 bases are shared with TRBD1. The V and J ends lost 5 bases and 5 bases, in that order; junction bases with no gene match: 7. CDR1 and CDR2 from the germline V gene are MNHEY and SMNVEV (reference sequence). The CDR3 is made up of 16 amino acids. The CDR3 protein is CASSAWTGGGTGELFF. The CDR3, as DNA: TGTGCCAGCAGTGCTTGGACAGGGGGCGGGACCGGGGAGCTGTTTTTT.

The V gene is TRBV6-1, the J gene TRBJ1-2; D might be TRBD1 (5 bases). Looked up from germline, CDR1 is MNHNS and CDR2 is SASEGT. The length of the CDR3 is 15 residues. Between the trimmed V and J ends, which lost 2 bases and 7 bases, there was a span of 17 bases. The DNA for the CDR3 is TGTGCCAGCAGTGAACAACAGGAAATTTATGGTGGCTACACCTTC. It encodes CASSEQQEIYGGYTF.

The chain is built from TRBV2 and TRBJ1-5; 9 bases fit TRBD1. The junction had 5 bases not matched to a gene; V was cut back by 6 bases and J by 2 bases. This CDR3 spans 15 amino acids. Germline V gene data show CDR1 as SNHLY and CDR2 as FYNNEI. The CDR3 region has the DNA TGTGCCAGCAGAGAACAGGGGGCTGGCAATCAGCCCCAGCATTTT. It is translated as CASREQGAGNQPQHF.

The CDR3 bases are TGTGCCTGGAGTGTATCTTTGAACACTGAAGCTTTCTTT. Protein product: CAWSVSLNTEAFF. The genes are TRBV30 and TRBJ1-1; D is unclear. Trimming stripped 0 bases from V and 0 bases from J, with 5 bases between. The germline V gene has CDR1 GTSNPN and CDR2 SVGIG (reference sequence). The CDR3 has 13 residues.

The J gene is TRBJ1-4, the V gene TRBV7-8; perhaps TRBD1 as D (5 bases). V was shortened by 6 bases and J by 5 bases, with 16 bases between the two germline ends. The CDR3 totals 15 residues. The V gene's germline CDR1 is SGHVS and CDR2 FQNEAQ. CDR3 loop: CASRGPTASNEKLFF. The CDR3, as DNA: TGTGCCAGCAGGGGCCCGACAGCCTCAAATGAAAAACTGTTTTTT.

V is TRBV2 and J is TRBJ1-6, with 9 bases matching TRBD1. V lost 6 bases, J lost 12 bases, and 15 bases stayed unmatched. This CDR3 region has 16 residues. In germline, CDR1 is SNHLY, CDR2 FYNNEI. The CDR3 spells CASRTRLGTGRIPLHF. The CDR3 DNA reads TGTGCCAGCAGGACACGATTGGGGACAGGGCGCATACCCCTCCACTTT.

The chain employs TRBV19 and TRBJ2-3; TRBD1 agrees at 8 bases. Germline V lookup: CDR1 LNHDA, CDR2 SQIVND (reference sequence). The CDR3 has 13 residues. The trim removed 6 bases at V and 6 bases at J, leaving 5 bases unmatched. CDR3: CASRPTGADTQYF. The CDR3, as DNA: TGTGCCAGTAGACCGACAGGGGCCGATACGCAGTATTTT.

In its sample, this clone was seen once. The gene calls are TRBV4-3 and TRBJ1-2; perhaps TRBD1 as D (5 bases). Germline assignment: CDR1 LGHNA and CDR2 YSLEER. The ends were cut back, 0 bases at V and 7 bases at J, with 12 bases in the middle. The length of the CDR3 is 14 residues. CDR3 sequence reads: CASSQEAGGFGYTF. CDR3 bases: TGCGCCAGCAGCCAAGAGGCCGGGGGGTTTGGCTACACCTTC.

The CDR3 DNA reads TGTGCCAGCGGACAGGGACCGAACACTGAAGCTTTCTTT. Amino acids: CASGQGPNTEAFF. The chain is built from TRBV6-5 and TRBJ1-1; TRBD1 matches at 8 bases. The CDR3 has 13 amino acids. V trimming: 8 bases; J trimming: 1 base; junction bases outside the gene matches: 3. Germline assignment: CDR1 MNHEY and CDR2 SVGAGI.

This clone was observed a few times. The chain carries TRBV7-8 and TRBJ1-1; tentative D call: TRBD1 (5 bases). The germline V gene has CDR1 SGHVS and CDR2 FQNEAQ. CDR3 length equals 15 residues. The germline V and J ends were trimmed by 1 base and 0 bases, with 9 bases remaining between them. CDR3 in DNA: TGTGCCAGCAGCTTAGTACAGGTGGTGAACACTGAAGCTTTCTTT. As protein: CASSLVQVVNTEAFF.

The V and J genes are TRBV6-5 and TRBJ1-2, with 11 positions matching TRBD1. V lost 2 bases to trimming and J lost 4 bases; unmatched junction nucleotides: 3. CDR1 is MNHEY, CDR2 SVGAGI, per germline. CDR3 size: 15 residues. CDR3 in amino acids: CASSYGTGGSYGYTF. The CDR3 bases are TGTGCCAGCAGTTACGGGACAGGGGGAAGCTATGGCTACACCTTC.

J is TRBJ2-1 and V is TRBV5-6; 8 bases map to TRBD2. V dropped 0 bases and J dropped 4; count of bases not matched to a gene: 6. Germline V gene data show CDR1 as SGHDT and CDR2 as YYEEEE. The CDR3 loop spans 16 amino acids. The chain's CDR3 is CASSLAGGGTYNEQFF. As DNA, the CDR3 is TGTGCCAGCAGCTTGGCGGGCGGGGGGACGTACAATGAGCAGTTCTTC.

The J gene is TRBJ1-1, the V gene TRBV25-1; D gene unclear. This CDR3 region has 16 residues. Trimming stripped 6 bases from V and 0 bases from J, with 17 bases between. CDR1 is MGHDK, CDR2 SYGVNS, per germline. Here the CDR3 reads CASRGGWSNMNTEAFF. The CDR3 nucleotides read TGTGCCAGCAGGGGAGGGTGGAGTAACATGAACACTGAAGCTTTCTTT.

The J gene is TRBJ2-2, the V gene TRBV19; 14 bases agree with TRBD2. V shed 6 bases, J shed 7 bases, and the junction held 7 bases outside the gene matches. Germline V lookup: CDR1 LNHDA, CDR2 SQIVND (reference sequence). The CDR3 consists of 16 residues. The CDR3 reads CASRSTSGGAVGELFF. CDR3 coding DNA: TGTGCCAGTAGGTCGACTAGCGGGGGGGCCGTCGGGGAGCTGTTTTTT.

V and J are TRBV11-3 and TRBJ1-1; D remains unclear. The V end lost 0 bases, the J end lost 5 bases, and 7 bases lay between the germline ends. Germline values: CDR1 SGHNT, CDR2 YENEEA. The CDR3 has 13 residues. This chain's CDR3 is CASSLDGDTEAFF. The CDR3 nucleotides read TGTGCCAGCAGCTTAGACGGGGATACTGAAGCTTTCTTT.

The chain has TRBV5-1 and TRBJ1-5; D gene ambiguous. CDR1 SGHRS and CDR2 YFSETQ come from the germline V gene. The CDR3 loop spans 13 amino acids. Trimming took off 5 bases at V and 0 bases at J, with 6 bases between the two ends. The CDR3 region is CASRQNSNQPQHF. The CDR3 DNA is TGCGCCAGCAGACAAAATAGCAATCAGCCCCAGCATTTT.